The present TCR beta chain was sequenced within a study of blood T cell repertoires in COVID-19. The overall study: The study drew acute and convalescent COVID-19 samples from the United States, Italy and Spain. PBMCs, B-cell-depleted T cells, or T cells were the source of the cDNA or gDNA that made up the material.

In the source study's methods: The authors estimated nucleated cell counts from reference gene primer amplification. Method: immunoSEQ multiplex PCR; TCRdb's copy keeps in-frame clones and lacks some. The V and J calls and the clone size are those of that table, but D and trimming were determined from the DNA. The sample yields roughly 69,000 clones, under 85% seen once. This CDR3 has 13 amino acids. Germline V gene sequence: CDR1 SGHTA, CDR2 FQGTGA. Trimming left V 4 bases short and J 3 bases short, with 8 bases between. The specimen sequenced was peripheral blood. This TCR derives from a woman aged 50 to 65 with acute or convalescent COVID-19. The chain combines TRBV7-3 with TRBJ2-3; TRBD1 might be the D (5 bases). The CDR3, as DNA: TGTGCCAGCAGCTCCTCAGGGACAGATACGCAGTATTTT. It is translated as CASSSSGTDTQYF.